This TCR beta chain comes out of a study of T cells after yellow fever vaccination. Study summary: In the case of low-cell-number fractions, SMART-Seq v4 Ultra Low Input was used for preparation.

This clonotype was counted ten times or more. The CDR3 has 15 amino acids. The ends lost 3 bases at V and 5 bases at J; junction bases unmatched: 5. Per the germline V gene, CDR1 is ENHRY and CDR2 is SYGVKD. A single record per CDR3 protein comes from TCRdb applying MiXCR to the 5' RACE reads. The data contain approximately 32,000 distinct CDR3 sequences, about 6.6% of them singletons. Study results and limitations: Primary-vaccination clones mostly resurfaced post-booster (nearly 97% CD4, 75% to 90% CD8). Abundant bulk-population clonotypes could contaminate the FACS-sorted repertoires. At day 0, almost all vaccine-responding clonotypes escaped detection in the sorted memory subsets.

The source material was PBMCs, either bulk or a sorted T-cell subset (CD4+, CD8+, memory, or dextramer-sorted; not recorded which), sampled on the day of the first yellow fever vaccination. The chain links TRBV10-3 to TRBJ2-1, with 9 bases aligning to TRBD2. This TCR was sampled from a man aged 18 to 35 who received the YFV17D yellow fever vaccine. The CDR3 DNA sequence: TGTGCCATCAGTGACCACCAGCGGGGGGACAATGAGCAGTTCTTC. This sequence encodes CAISDHQRGDNEQFF.